Sequencing of this T cell receptor beta chain was carried out in a study of OX40 agonist ivuxolimab in advanced cancers. Findings and caveats of the study: Some nonresponders also had low normalized T-cell clonal expansion.

The data were produced by immunoSEQ multiplex PCR, yet TCRdb's version contains in-frame clones alone and is incomplete. The table records 50,000 or so clones, around 83% of them present only once. This clone was counted once. Its matching antigen is unknown. The CDR3 has 13 amino acids. From germline, CDR1 is KGHSH and CDR2 LQKENI. V was cut by 1 base and J by 10 bases, with 11 bases left in between. Sequences were derived from CD4+ or CD8+ T cells sorted from blood, sampled in a trial of the OX40 agonist ivuxolimab. This clonotype was sampled from an adult with an advanced solid tumor such as melanoma, head and neck, liver or kidney cancer. The V call is TRBV18, the J call TRBJ2-1, with D maybe TRBD1 (5 bases). CDR3: CASSPLQGREQFF. The CDR3 nucleotides read TGTGCCAGCTCACCACTTCAGGGCCGGGAGCAGTTCTTC. Combining the CDR3 with reference TRBV18 and TRBJ2-1 gives the whole variable domain NAGVMQNPRHLVRRRGQEARLRCSPMKGHSHVYWYRQLPEEGLKFMVYLQKENIIDESGMPKERFSAEFPKEGPSILRIQQVVRGDSAAYFCASSPLQGREQFFGPGTRLTVL.